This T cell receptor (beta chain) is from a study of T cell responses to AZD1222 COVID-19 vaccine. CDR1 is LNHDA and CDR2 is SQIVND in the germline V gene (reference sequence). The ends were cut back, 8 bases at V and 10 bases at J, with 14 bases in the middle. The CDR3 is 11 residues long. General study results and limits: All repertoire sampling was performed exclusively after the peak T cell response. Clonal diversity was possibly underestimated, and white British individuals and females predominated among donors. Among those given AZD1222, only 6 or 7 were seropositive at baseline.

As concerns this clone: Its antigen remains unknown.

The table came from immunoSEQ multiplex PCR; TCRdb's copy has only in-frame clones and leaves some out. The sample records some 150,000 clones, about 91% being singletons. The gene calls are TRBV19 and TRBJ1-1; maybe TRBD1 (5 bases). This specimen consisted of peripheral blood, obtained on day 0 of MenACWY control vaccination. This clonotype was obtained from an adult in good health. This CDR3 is CASPGLAGAFF. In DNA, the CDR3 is TGTGCCAGTCCAGGGCTCGCGGGAGCTTTCTTT.